Listed below are T cell receptor beta chains from one sample, sequenced in a study of cytomegalovirus exposure and HLA in healthy donors. This table comes from immunoSEQ multiplex PCR, and its TCRdb copy is limited to in-frame clones, with some not included. The sample lists roughly 190,000 clones, around three quarters occurring once. The sequenced sample consisted of PBMCs. The source of these receptors is a woman in her twenties or thirties in good health and CMV-seronegative. CDR3s include the opening cysteine and the closing phenylalanine or tryptophan. Some rows have no size entry. The others give once, few or many, or a class for an expanded clone.

len: 15; v_gene: TRBV18; abundance: .; CDR3aa: CASSPRQGTPREQYF
len: 18; v_gene: TRBV14; abundance: .; CDR3aa: CASSAEIFFLDRVHEQYF
len: 14; v_gene: TRBV27; abundance: .; CDR3aa: CASSFGTGNDEQYF
len: 15; v_gene: TRBV6-1; abundance: .; CDR3aa: CASSEPGHKKETQYF
len: 18; v_gene: TRBV15; abundance: .; CDR3aa: CATSRPLSVAGIQETQYF
len: 15; v_gene: TRBV6-6; abundance: .; CDR3aa: CASSSFGGGSDGYTF
len: 18; v_gene: TRBV4-2; abundance: .; CDR3aa: CASSQDLVASGISYEQYF
len: 16; v_gene: TRBV4-1; abundance: .; CDR3aa: CASSQEWRRSSYEQYF
len: 12; v_gene: TRBV19; abundance: .; CDR3aa: CASQTGNQPQHF
len: 14; v_gene: TRBV18; abundance: .; CDR3aa: CASSPELGTYEQYF
len: 13; v_gene: TRBV5-1; abundance: .; CDR3aa: CASRSGQGNEQYF
len: 13; v_gene: TRBV10-3; abundance: .; CDR3aa: CAISRDTGNTIYF
len: 16; v_gene: TRBV4-1; abundance: few; CDR3aa: CASSQPAQGRGYGYTF
len: 12; v_gene: TRBV2; abundance: few; CDR3aa: CASTPGSYGYTF
len: 15; v_gene: TRBV18; abundance: .; CDR3aa: CASSPLLTAKNEQFF
len: 15; v_gene: TRBV6-1; abundance: .; CDR3aa: CASSLYSGELYEQYF
len: 15; v_gene: TRBV21-1; abundance: once; CDR3aa: CASSPHQEGRDIQYF
len: 13; v_gene: TRBV7-6; abundance: few; CDR3aa: CASSLVVNTEAFF